This TCR beta chain was documented in a study of cytomegalovirus exposure and HLA in healthy donors. Study summary: Under 90% of 350 to 400 genotyped donors fell in the Caucasian-associated ancestry cluster. Study-wide results and limits: TCR beta chains numbering some 160 were designated cytomegalovirus-associated. Later examination showed HLA-associated TCR beta chains had greater clonal expansion than equally common others.

Comment on this clone: The antigen remains undetermined.

The PCR had 60 Vbeta and 13 Jbeta primers. TCRdb's copy holds only in-frame clones and misses some; the assay was immunoSEQ multiplex PCR. This table holds some 120,000 clones, under 85% found once. This CDR3 comprises 14 residues. Germline V gives CDR1 MNHEY, CDR2 SMNVEV (reference sequence). V shed 3 bases and J 4 bases; nucleotides not matched to a gene: 5. Sequenced sample: PBMCs. This rearrangement joins TRBV27 to TRBJ1-1; 7 bases map to TRBD1. This TCR derives from a woman aged 18-30 years in good health and CMV-seronegative. The CDR3 spells CASSFLGGGTEAFF. The CDR3 region has the DNA TGTGCCAGCAGTTTTTTAGGGGGCGGCACTGAAGCTTTCTTT.